A selection of T cell receptor beta chains follows, all from one sample in a study of cytomegalovirus exposure and HLA in healthy donors. Method: immunoSEQ multiplex PCR; TCRdb's copy keeps in-frame clones and lacks some. The sample lists approximately 80,000 clones, about 77% occurring once. The sample taken for sequencing was PBMCs. The receptor set was obtained from a man in his sixties in good health and CMV-seronegative. Each CDR3 is given with its conserved first and last residue. The D gene is left open where the match is weak. A clone size is listed for some rows: how often the clone was seen (once, few, many), or a class if it is expanded.

d_gene	abundance	j_gene	v_gene	CDR3nt	CDR3aa
.	.	TRBJ1-3	TRBV19	TGTGCCAGTAGTATGAGAGCTGGAAACACCATATATTTT	CASSMRAGNTIYF
.	.	TRBJ1-2	TRBV5-8	TGTGCCAGCCTCTCTGGGGGGAAAGGATATGGCTACACCTTC	CASLSGGKGYGYTF
.	.	TRBJ2-1	TRBV19	TGTGCCAGTAGTATCGCCCCTGGGACATCGTTTTACAATGAGCAGTTCTTC	CASSIAPGTSFYNEQFF
TRBD2	few	TRBJ2-7	TRBV6-5	TGTGCCAGCAGTTCCGCCGGGGGGAGTACGTACGAGCAGTACTTC	CASSSAGGSTYEQYF
.	.	TRBJ2-1	TRBV7-8	TGTGCCAGCAGCTCGCCCACAGGTGAGCGTGACAATGAGCAGTTCTTC	CASSSPTGERDNEQFF
.	.	TRBJ2-7	TRBV5-1	TGCGCCAGCAGCCCCGAGACAGTTACCTACGAGCAGTACTTC	CASSPETVTYEQYF
TRBD2	.	TRBJ2-2	TRBV6-6	TGTGCCAGCAGTTCCGGGACTAGCGGGGAGGCCGGGGAGCTGTTTTTT	CASSSGTSGEAGELFF
.	.	TRBJ2-3	TRBV6-1	TGTGCCAGCAGTGGAATTGGGGCAGGGGCAGATACGCAGTATTTT	CASSGIGAGADTQYF
.	few	TRBJ1-4	TRBV6-5	TGTGCCAGCAGTTACACTGGGGGGGATAATGAAAAACTGTTTTTT	CASSYTGGDNEKLFF
.	.	TRBJ1-1	TRBV2	TGTGCCAGCACCCAGGACAGGAACACTGAAGCTTTCTTT	CASTQDRNTEAFF